The 28 T cell receptor beta chains presented below share a single source sample, sequenced in a study of T cell responses to AZD1222 COVID-19 vaccine. Method: immunoSEQ multiplex PCR; TCRdb's copy keeps in-frame clones and lacks some. In the table there are about 120,000 clones, approximately 90% of which are singletons. The sequenced sample was peripheral blood, obtained on day 0 of AZD1222 vaccination. The origin of the receptors is an adult in good health.

The rearrangement joins TRBV19 to TRBJ1-6; the D is unclear. The CDR3 is 12 amino acids. V lost 6 bases to trimming and J lost 3 bases, with 3 bases between them. CDR1 is LNHDA and CDR2 is SQIVND in the germline V gene (reference sequence). CDR3 in amino acids: CASSHYNSPLHF. CDR3 DNA sequence: TGTGCCAGTAGCCACTATAATTCACCCCTCCACTTT.

This chain joins TRBV5-4 and TRBJ2-1; TRBD2 agrees at 11 bases. The CDR3 sequence is 15 residues long. The V and J ends lost 2 bases and 7 bases, in that order; junction bases with no gene match: 5. CDR1 is SGHNT and CDR2 is YYREEE in the germline V gene (reference sequence). This chain's CDR3 is CASSFTSGSRNEQFF. In nucleotides, the CDR3 is TGTGCCAGCAGCTTTACTAGCGGGAGTCGGAATGAGCAGTTCTTC. The whole variable domain, filled in from reference TRBV5-4 and TRBJ2-1, reads ETGVTQSPTHLIKTRGQQVTLRCSSQSGHNTVSWYQQALGQGPQFIFQYYREEENGRGNFPPRFSGLQFPNYSSELNVNALELDDSALYLCASSFTSGSRNEQFFGPGTRLTVL.

The V gene is TRBV4-2, the J gene TRBJ1-2; unclear D gene. Germline lookup yields CDR1 LGHNA and CDR2 YNFKEQ. The CDR3 has 14 residues. V was trimmed by 2 bases and J by 3 bases, leaving 10 bases between them. The DNA for the CDR3 is TGTGCCAGCAGCCAAATAGGGCCTGACTATGGCTACACCTTC. Translated, it gives CASSQIGPDYGYTF.

The V call is TRBV10-1, the J call TRBJ1-1; 11 bases fit TRBD1. The V and J ends lost 6 bases and 5 bases, in that order; junction bases with no gene match: 5. CDR3 size: 14 residues. Germline V CDR1 and CDR2: WNHNN, SYGVQD (reference sequence). Here the CDR3 DNA reads TGCGCCAGCAGGAGGGACAGGGGGGATACTGAAGCTTTCTTT. Translation: CASRRDRGDTEAFF.

The chain employs TRBV29-1 and TRBJ1-2, with TRBD1 as a possible D gene (6 bases). The V and J ends lost 4 bases and 6 bases respectively, with 9 bases between them. This CDR3 has 11 amino acids. The germline gives CDR1 SQVTM, CDR2 ANQGSEA. This CDR3 reads CSVVGAHGYTF. Here the CDR3 DNA reads TGCAGCGTTGTGGGGGCACATGGCTACACCTTC.

This chain connects TRBV6-6 to TRBJ2-5, with 11 bases identical to TRBD2. There are 16 residues in the CDR3. Germline-derived CDR1 and CDR2 are MNHNY and SVGAGI (reference sequence). Trimming removed 4 bases from V and 5 bases from J; junction bases left unmatched: 9. The CDR3 region has the DNA TGTGCCAGCAGTTCCCCCGAGACTAGCGGGAAGGAGACCCAGTACTTC. This codes for CASSSPETSGKETQYF.

V and J are TRBV30 and TRBJ1-5; D ambiguous. From germline, CDR1 is GTSNPN and CDR2 SVGIG (reference sequence). V lost 5 bases to trimming and J lost 4 bases, with 9 bases between them. The CDR3 is made up of 12 amino acids. The CDR3 coding sequence is TGTGCCTGGGGGCCCCAGAATCAGCCCCAGCATTTT. Its protein is CAWGPQNQPQHF.

The rearrangement links TRBV7-8 to TRBJ2-3; D gene ambiguous. V lost 0 bases and J 2 bases, leaving 6 bases between the germline ends. The CDR3 consists of 14 residues. Germline lookup yields CDR1 SGHVS and CDR2 FQNEAQ. CDR3: CASSLARATDTQYF. The CDR3 bases are TGTGCCAGCAGCTTAGCACGGGCCACAGATACGCAGTATTTT.

The genes are TRBV21-1 and TRBJ1-2. TRBV21-1 is tagged as a pseudogene. The CDR3 is 14 amino acids. The CDR3 nucleotides are TGTGCCAGCAGCCCCGTATCTCCCAACTATGGCTACACCTTC. This sequence encodes CASSPVSPNYGYTF.

J is TRBJ2-1 and V is TRBV7-8, with TRBD2 matching 9 bases. This CDR3 contains 17 residues. The V gene's germline CDR1 is SGHVS and CDR2 FQNEAQ. With 1 base clipped from V and 9 bases from J, the junction kept 13 bases outside the gene matches. CDR3 DNA sequence: TGTGCCAGCAGCTTAGTAGGGCTTAGCGGGAGTTACGGTGAGCAGTTCTTC. Translated: CASSLVGLSGSYGEQFF.

The chain links TRBV5-1 to TRBJ2-5; TRBD2 is a possible D gene (5 bases). From germline, CDR1 is SGHRS and CDR2 YFSETQ. V lost 1 base to trimming and J lost 1 base, with 5 bases between them. The CDR3 totals 13 residues. The CDR3, as DNA: TGCGCCAGCAGCTTGCGGGGCCAAGAGACCCAGTACTTC. The encoded protein is CASSLRGQETQYF.

The V call is TRBV7-3, the J call TRBJ2-2; 11 positions agree with TRBD2. J gave up 5 bases and V 1 base, and 15 bases lay outside the gene matches. Germline CDR1 and CDR2: SGHTA and FQGTGA. The CDR3 length is 20 residues. The CDR3 loop is CASSLISPRLAGGGTGELFF. The CDR3 region has the DNA TGTGCCAGCAGCTTAATTTCCCCGCGTCTAGCGGGAGGTGGAACCGGGGAGCTGTTTTTT.

This chain uses TRBV14 with TRBJ2-1; 9 nucleotides line up with TRBD1. The ends lost 1 base at V and 7 bases at J; junction bases unmatched: 2. The CDR3 is 14 amino acids. The germline gives CDR1 SGHDN, CDR2 FVKESK. CDR3 in DNA: TGTGCCAGCAGCCAAGGACAGGGGGGGAATGAGCAGTTCTTC. This sequence encodes CASSQGQGGNEQFF.

This clone was detected only a few times. The chain is built from TRBV24-1 and TRBJ1-2; TRBD1 matches 9 bases. This CDR3 has 14 amino acids. Germline V gene sequence: CDR1 KGHDR, CDR2 SFDVKD. The ends lost 4 bases at V and 5 bases at J; junction bases unmatched: 4. The CDR3 DNA sequence: TGTGCCACCAGTGACGGGACAGGGCCTTATGGCTACACCTTC. It codes for CATSDGTGPYGYTF.

This chain uses TRBV11-1 with TRBJ2-5; D gene uncertain. The CDR3 extends over 13 amino acids. The V end lost 4 bases, the J end lost 2 bases, and 8 bases lay between the germline ends. Germline CDR1 SGHAT, CDR2 FQDESV (reference sequence). CDR3 DNA sequence: TGTGCCAGCAGCTCGAGGTTACAAGAGACCCAGTACTTC. Translation gives CASSSRLQETQYF. Combining the CDR3 with reference TRBV11-1 and TRBJ2-5 gives the whole variable domain EAEVAQSPRYKITEKSQAVAFWCDPISGHATLYWYRQILGQGPELLVQFQDESVVDDSQLPKDRFSAERLKGVDSTLKIQPAELGDSAMYLCASSSRLQETQYFGPGTRLLVL.

The CDR3 coding sequence is TGCGCCAGCAGGAAGGACGTGAACACTGAAGCTTTCTTT. Its protein is CASRKDVNTEAFF. The chain combines TRBV5-1 with TRBJ1-1; no clear D gene. CDR1 and CDR2 from the germline V gene are SGHRS and YFSETQ. This CDR3 has 13 amino acids. Between the trimmed V and J ends, which lost 5 bases and 0 bases, there was a span of 8 bases.

This chain links TRBV5-1 with TRBJ1-5; D is undetermined. Germline V gene sequence: CDR1 SGHRS, CDR2 YFSETQ. V lost 2 bases to trimming and J lost 2 bases, with 5 bases between them. This CDR3 has 13 residues. CDR3 sequence: CASSFVGNQPQHF. CDR3 nucleotide sequence: TGCGCCAGCAGCTTTGTAGGCAATCAGCCCCAGCATTTT. Drawing the rest from reference TRBV5-1 and TRBJ1-5, the complete variable domain is KAGVTQTPRYLIKTRGQQVTLSCSPISGHRSVSWYQQTPGQGLQFLFEYFSETQRNKGNFPGRFSGRQFSNSRSEMNVSTLELGDSALYLCASSFVGNQPQHFGDGTRLSIL.

The V gene is TRBV5-1, the J gene TRBJ2-1; 13 bases align to TRBD2. The CDR3 spans 15 residues. J was trimmed by 10 bases and V by 4 bases; bases with no gene match: 8. CDR1 and CDR2 from the germline V gene are SGHRS and YFSETQ. The CDR3 protein is CASSPGTSGALEQFF. The DNA of the CDR3 is TGCGCCAGCAGCCCTGGGACTAGCGGGGCCTTGGAGCAGTTCTTC.

A remark on this clone: This CDR3 is also generated by other DNA sequences in the sample. The J gene is TRBJ2-1, the V gene TRBV5-1; D might be TRBD1 (6 bases). This CDR3 contains 13 residues. Looked up from germline, CDR1 is SGHRS and CDR2 is YFSETQ. V dropped 5 bases and J dropped 4 bases, with 10 bases sitting between them. CDR3 DNA sequence: TGCGCCAGCAGACGGGACATTTACAATGAGCAGTTCTTC. It specifies CASRRDIYNEQFF. Based on the CDR3 plus reference TRBV5-1 and TRBJ2-1, the full variable domain is KAGVTQTPRYLIKTRGQQVTLSCSPISGHRSVSWYQQTPGQGLQFLFEYFSETQRNKGNFPGRFSGRQFSNSRSEMNVSTLELGDSALYLCASRRDIYNEQFFGPGTRLTVL.

Here the CDR3 DNA reads TGTGCCAGCAGCTTAGCTGGAGGGGAGCAGTACTTC. Translation: CASSLAGGEQYF. The rearrangement uses TRBV7-6 and TRBJ2-7, with D possibly being TRBD2 (6 bases). The CDR3 sequence is 12 residues long. Trimming removed 0 bases from V and 7 bases from J, with 7 bases in between. Germline-derived CDR1 and CDR2 are SGHVS and FNYEAQ. The entire variable domain, with the rest obtained from reference TRBV7-6 and TRBJ2-7, is as follows: GAGVSQSPRYKVTKRGQDVALRCDPISGHVSLYWYRQALGQGPEFLTYFNYEAQQDKSGLPNDRFSAERPEGSISTLTIQRTEQRDSAMYRCASSLAGGEQYFGPGTRLTVT.

V gene TRBV7-8 combines with J gene TRBJ1-5; maybe TRBD1 (6 bases). V dropped 1 base and J dropped 5 bases, with 12 bases sitting between them. The CDR3 covers 15 residues. Germline loops: CDR1 SGHVS, CDR2 FQNEAQ. CDR3 bases: TGTGCCAGCAGCTTAGTTGGGACATTATATCAGCCCCAGCATTTT. Protein sequence: CASSLVGTLYQPQHF.

The V gene is TRBV11-2, the J gene TRBJ2-5; 11 nucleotides line up with TRBD1. Germline V gene data show CDR1 as SGHAT and CDR2 as FQNNGV. Trimming cost V 5 bases and J 4 bases; bases outside gene matches: 9. The CDR3 runs 16 residues. CDR3 protein: CASSLWTGGVGETQYF. The CDR3 nucleotides read TGTGCCAGCAGCCTCTGGACAGGGGGCGTGGGAGAGACCCAGTACTTC.

This clone occurred once. The J gene is TRBJ1-3, the V gene TRBV19, with unresolved D. The V and J ends lost 7 bases and 0 bases respectively, with 16 bases between them. This CDR3 comprises 16 residues. Germline CDR1 LNHDA, CDR2 SQIVND (reference sequence). The CDR3 spells CASTNPRRDSGNTIYF. CDR3 in DNA: TGTGCCAGTACCAACCCCAGGAGGGACTCTGGAAACACCATATATTTT.

V usage is TRBV7-8 and J usage is TRBJ1-2; no reliable D call. Deletions cut 5 bases from V and 8 bases from J, with 18 bases between. The CDR3 is 14 residues long. The germline gives CDR1 SGHVS, CDR2 FQNEAQ. The CDR3 loop is CASSPDTDLWGYTF. CDR3 bases: TGTGCCAGCAGCCCCGACACAGATCTATGGGGCTACACCTTC.

The rearrangement links TRBV15 to TRBJ2-7; a weak D match, TRBD1 (6 bases). In germline, CDR1 is LNHNV, CDR2 YYDKDF (reference sequence). Trimming stripped 1 base from V and 1 base from J, with 8 bases between. This CDR3 comprises 14 residues. CDR3 amino acids: CATSRGGTSYEQYF. The CDR3 DNA follows: TGTGCCACCAGCAGAGGTGGGACATCCTACGAGCAGTACTTC.

This rearrangement joins TRBV15 to TRBJ2-6, with D possibly matching TRBD2 (6 bases). This CDR3 has 17 amino acids. V lost 1 base and J 1 base, leaving 11 bases between the germline ends. Germline V gene sequence: CDR1 LNHNV, CDR2 YYDKDF (reference sequence). In DNA, the CDR3 is TGTGCCACCAGCAGAGGAGAGGCGGGGTCTGGGGCCAACGTCCTGACTTTC. Translation gives CATSRGEAGSGANVLTF.

The gene calls are TRBV11-3 and TRBJ2-2; 8 positions agree with TRBD1. J gave up 1 base and V 3 bases, and 1 base lay outside the gene matches. CDR3 length equals 15 residues. The germline V gene has CDR1 SGHNT and CDR2 YENEEA. CDR3 region: CASSFGTGNTGELFF. CDR3 nucleotides: TGTGCCAGCAGCTTCGGGACAGGGAACACCGGGGAGCTGTTTTTT.

The chain joins TRBV4-2 to TRBJ1-2; maybe TRBD1 (6 bases). V dropped 4 bases and J dropped 8 bases, with 17 bases sitting between them. CDR1 LGHNA and CDR2 YNFKEQ come from the germline V gene. The CDR3 is 14 residues long. CDR3 bases: TGTGCCAGCAGCCCAGCCGGGACGACAGGCGGCTACACCTTC. It is translated as CASSPAGTTGGYTF.